Below, 28 T cell receptor beta chains from the same sample are listed, as sequenced in a study of blood T cell repertoires in COVID-19. Measured with immunoSEQ multiplex PCR; TCRdb has only the in-frame clones, and not every one. The sample lists a few hundred thousand clones, 90% seen once, with around 1.9% in the top ten. Sequenced material: peripheral blood. All receptors derive from a woman in her sixties with COVID-19, enrolled during active disease.

The chain joins TRBV6-1 to TRBJ1-2; tentative D call: TRBD1 (5 bases). The germline CDR1 and CDR2 sequences are MNHNS and SASEGT. V lost 7 bases and J 3 bases, leaving 18 bases between the germline ends. There are 15 residues in the CDR3. The chain's CDR3 is CASIPNRSRHYGYTF. Here the CDR3 DNA reads TGTGCCAGCATCCCGAACAGGTCCCGGCACTATGGCTACACCTTC.

The genes are TRBV18 and TRBJ1-2; TRBD1 might be the D (6 bases). The CDR3 contains 14 residues. Trimming took 2 bases from V and 4 from J, leaving 11 bases between them. Germline V CDR1 and CDR2: KGHSH, LQKENI. The CDR3 bases are TGTGCCAGCTCACCAGCGTCAGGGGTCTATGGCTACACCTTC. This sequence encodes CASSPASGVYGYTF.

This chain joins TRBV7-2 and TRBJ1-5, with 8 nucleotides matching TRBD1. The germline V gene encodes CDR1 SGHTA and CDR2 FQGNSA. V shed 2 bases and J 7 bases; nucleotides not matched to a gene: 7. This CDR3 has 15 amino acids. The CDR3 DNA reads TGTGCCAGCAGCTTATTAGGACAGGGATTCCAGCCCCAGCATTTT. Its protein is CASSLLGQGFQPQHF.

The J gene is TRBJ1-2, the V gene TRBV7-3; 10 bases are a match to TRBD1. V lost 4 bases and J lost 8; bases outside the gene matches: 7. This CDR3 contains 14 residues. The germline gives CDR1 SGHTA, CDR2 FQGTGA. CDR3 nucleotide sequence: TGTGCCAGCAGCTCCCGGGACAGGGGCGGCGGCTACACCTTC. It codes for CASSSRDRGGGYTF.

The chain joins TRBV29-1 to TRBJ2-7, with 10 bases fitting TRBD1. V lost 3 bases to trimming and J lost 3 bases; unmatched junction nucleotides: 5. This CDR3 comprises 14 residues. Germline values: CDR1 SQVTM, CDR2 ANQGSEA. CDR3 loop: CSVESWDRGYEQYF. The CDR3 coding sequence is TGCAGCGTTGAGTCCTGGGACAGGGGCTACGAGCAGTACTTC.

This CDR3 reads CASSLGGEGNGYTF. The CDR3 coding sequence is TGTGCCAGCAGCTTAGGTGGGGAGGGGAATGGCTACACCTTC. The J gene is TRBJ1-2, the V gene TRBV11-2; D possibly corresponds to TRBD1 (5 bases). Germline V gives CDR1 SGHAT, CDR2 FQNNGV. V gave up 1 base and J gave up 6 bases, with 12 bases separating them. This CDR3 comprises 14 residues.

This rearrangement joins TRBV19 to TRBJ2-1, with 8 bases lining up with TRBD2. V trimming: 11 bases; J trimming: 4 bases; junction bases outside the gene matches: 4. The germline V gene has CDR1 LNHDA and CDR2 SQIVND (reference sequence). This CDR3 is built from 12 residues. Here the CDR3 reads CAAGGGYNEQFF. DNA for the CDR3: TGTGCCGCCGGGGGGGGGTACAATGAGCAGTTCTTC.

The chain employs TRBV10-3 and TRBJ1-1; D is possibly TRBD1 (5 bases). The germline gives CDR1 ENHRY, CDR2 SYGVKD. Trimming removed 6 bases from V and 1 base from J, with 12 bases in between. The CDR3 loop spans 14 amino acids. CDR3 sequence: CAIRAGHRNTEAFF. CDR3 coding DNA: TGTGCCATCAGGGCAGGACACCGGAACACTGAAGCTTTCTTT.

V usage is TRBV9 and J usage is TRBJ1-5; D ambiguous. Between the trimmed V and J ends, which lost 1 base and 2 bases, there was a span of 10 bases. The CDR3 runs to 15 residues. Germline CDR1 and CDR2: SGDLS and YYNGEE. This CDR3 reads CASSVSDGRNQPQHF. The CDR3 bases are TGTGCCAGCAGCGTAAGTGATGGGCGCAATCAGCCCCAGCATTTT.

The J gene is TRBJ1-2, the V gene TRBV3-1 (or the pseudogene TRBV3-2); the D gene is possibly TRBD1 (5 bases). Germline V gene lookup returns CDR1 LGHDT and CDR2 YNNKEL (reference sequence). This CDR3 is built from 14 residues. Trimming removed 0 bases at V and 7 bases at J, with 12 bases between. CDR3 sequence (DNA): TGTGCCAGCAGCCAAGAGACAGAACGAGCTGGCTACACCTTC. The encoded protein is CASSQETERAGYTF.

In nucleotides, the CDR3 is TGTGCCAGTAGCAGGGACAGGGGGAATTCACCCCTCCACTTT. It codes for CASSRDRGNSPLHF. The chain links TRBV19 to TRBJ1-6, with TRBD1 identical over 11 bases. Germline CDR1 is LNHDA and CDR2 is SQIVND (reference sequence). CDR3 size: 14 residues. J lost 7 bases, V lost 6 bases, and 2 bases had no gene match.

This clone was observed once. The chain carries TRBV29-1 and TRBJ2-5; tentatively, D is TRBD1 (5 bases). This CDR3 comprises 12 residues. Looked up from germline, CDR1 is SQVTM and CDR2 is ANQGSEA. Trimming took off 4 bases at V and 1 base at J, with 7 bases between the two ends. This CDR3 is CSVGGIQETQYF. DNA for the CDR3: TGCAGCGTTGGGGGCATCCAAGAGACCCAGTACTTC.

J is TRBJ2-5 and V is TRBV6-2 or TRBV6-3; D unclear. The CDR3 is 12 amino acids. V dropped 5 bases and J dropped 2 bases, with 6 bases sitting between them. CDR1 is MNHEY and CDR2 is SVGEGT in the germline V gene. In nucleotides, the CDR3 is TGTGCCAGCAGTCAAAATCAAGAGACCCAGTACTTC. Encoded protein: CASSQNQETQYF.

This rearrangement joins TRBV19 to TRBJ1-4; perhaps TRBD1 as D (6 bases). Trimming pared 8 bases from V and 14 bases from J, leaving 15 bases between. The CDR3 consists of 11 residues. Germline CDR1 and CDR2: LNHDA and SQIVND (reference sequence). CDR3 DNA: TGTGCCAGTTCCCAGGGGAGGGTCCTGTTTTTT. Protein product: CASSQGRVLFF.

The chain employs TRBV5-4 and TRBJ1-3, with unresolved D. Trimming left V 4 bases short and J 4 bases short, with 15 bases between. CDR1 and CDR2 from the germline V gene are SGHNT and YYREEE (reference sequence). The CDR3 runs to 15 residues. The CDR3 region is CASSREWDVGNTIYF. The CDR3 nucleotides are TGTGCCAGCAGCCGGGAGTGGGATGTGGGAAACACCATATATTTT.

V is TRBV29-1 and J is TRBJ2-3; D gene ambiguous. V was cut by 7 bases and J by 0 bases, with 11 bases left in between. Germline CDR1 reads SQVTM; CDR2 reads ANQGSEA. This CDR3 has 13 residues. The CDR3 loop is CSAAGFSTDTQYF. The CDR3 DNA reads as TGCAGCGCTGCCGGGTTTAGCACAGATACGCAGTATTTT.

This chain links TRBV3-1 (or the pseudogene TRBV3-2) with TRBJ2-7; D unresolved. The CDR3 consists of 10 residues. Trimming shortened V by 10 bases and J by 0 bases, and 4 bases separated the two germline ends. From germline, CDR1 is LGHDT and CDR2 YNNKEL (reference sequence). Here the CDR3 reads CATCSYEQYF. For the CDR3, the DNA is TGTGCCACCTGCTCCTACGAGCAGTACTTC.

The V gene is TRBV9, the J gene TRBJ2-2, with unresolved D. Germline CDR1 SGDLS, CDR2 YYNGEE. This CDR3 contains 14 residues. V lost 0 bases and J 1 base, leaving 4 bases between the germline ends. CDR3 nucleotides: TGTGCCAGCAGCGTAGGACAGAACACCGGGGAGCTGTTTTTT. Translated: CASSVGQNTGELFF.

The genes are TRBV19 and TRBJ2-3, with 7 bases that match TRBD2. CDR3 length: 14 residues. V was pared by 4 bases and J by 4 bases, with 5 bases of the junction left unmatched. Germline values: CDR1 LNHDA, CDR2 SQIVND (reference sequence). CDR3 in DNA: TGTGCCAGTAGTAGGCTAGCGGCTGCAGATACGCAGTATTTT. This codes for CASSRLAAADTQYF.

In its sample, this clone was seen once. This chain uses TRBV6-4 with TRBJ2-5; D call uncertain. This CDR3 has 13 amino acids. Trimming removed 5 bases at V and 1 base at J, with 8 bases between. Per germline, CDR1 MRHNA and CDR2 SNTAGT. The CDR3 DNA follows: TGTGCCAGCAGTCAGAATTCCCAAGAGACCCAGTACTTC. Its protein product is CASSQNSQETQYF.

This sequence joins TRBV3-1 (or the pseudogene TRBV3-2) and TRBJ2-3; TRBD2 agrees at 7 bases. Germline CDR1 is LGHDT and CDR2 is YNNKEL (reference sequence). The J segment lost 5 bases and the V segment lost 5 bases, leaving 10 bases of the junction unmatched. The CDR3 has 15 amino acids. Written as DNA, the CDR3 is TGTGCCAGCAGCAAGCGGGAAGGTAAGCTAGATACGCAGTATTTT. Translating it yields CASSKREGKLDTQYF.

The chain recombines TRBV5-1 with TRBJ1-2, with 9 nucleotides matching TRBD1. The germline V gene has CDR1 SGHRS and CDR2 YFSETQ. The ends lost 0 bases at V and 0 bases at J; junction bases unmatched: 0. There are 15 residues in the CDR3. The CDR3 protein is CASSLGDRANYGYTF. CDR3 DNA sequence: TGCGCCAGCAGCTTGGGGGACAGGGCTAACTATGGCTACACCTTC. The full variable domain, its missing parts supplied by reference TRBV5-1 and TRBJ1-2, is KAGVTQTPRYLIKTRGQQVTLSCSPISGHRSVSWYQQTPGQGLQFLFEYFSETQRNKGNFPGRFSGRQFSNSRSEMNVSTLELGDSALYLCASSLGDRANYGYTFGSGTRLTVV.

This rearrangement joins TRBV7-9 to TRBJ2-1; 7 nucleotides line up with TRBD2. Trimming removed 5 bases from V and 8 bases from J; junction bases left unmatched: 9. CDR3 length: 14 residues. Per the germline V gene, CDR1 is SEHNR and CDR2 is FQNEAQ (reference sequence). CDR3 sequence: CASSARRGGDEQFF. CDR3 bases: TGTGCCAGCAGCGCCCGACGTGGGGGGGATGAGCAGTTCTTC.

V is TRBV19 and J is TRBJ1-2; 10 bases line up with TRBD1. From germline, CDR1 is LNHDA and CDR2 SQIVND (reference sequence). V lost 6 bases and J lost 1; bases outside the gene matches: 5. CDR3 length equals 15 residues. CDR3 amino acids: CASSEGTGVNYGYTF. DNA for the CDR3: TGTGCCAGTAGCGAGGGGACAGGGGTTAACTATGGCTACACCTTC.

This clone was seen a handful of times. This chain uses TRBV7-9 with TRBJ2-7; weak D call: TRBD1 (6 bases). The CDR3 runs 12 residues. The germline V gene encodes CDR1 SEHNR and CDR2 FQNEAQ (reference sequence). V gave up 3 bases and J gave up 7 bases, with 10 bases separating them. CDR3 region: CASSFNQGEQYF. CDR3 in DNA: TGTGCCAGCAGCTTTAACCAGGGGGAGCAGTACTTC.

This chain links TRBV5-4 with TRBJ2-3, with 7 bases aligning to TRBD2. The germline CDR1 and CDR2 sequences are SGHNT and YYREEE (reference sequence). The CDR3 sequence is 16 residues long. V lost 1 base, J lost 0 bases, and 5 bases stayed unmatched. CDR3 sequence (DNA): TGTGCCAGCAGCTTGCGACTAGCCCCTAGCACAGATACGCAGTATTTT. Residues: CASSLRLAPSTDTQYF.

V gene TRBV19 combines with J gene TRBJ1-5; D may be TRBD1 (6 bases). The germline V and J ends were trimmed by 7 bases and 0 bases, with 16 bases remaining between them. The germline gives CDR1 LNHDA, CDR2 SQIVND (reference sequence). This CDR3 contains 16 residues. The CDR3 DNA reads TGTGCCAGTAAGTATGTGGGACAAAATAGCAATCAGCCCCAGCATTTT. It specifies CASKYVGQNSNQPQHF. The full variable domain, in which reference TRBV19 and TRBJ1-5 provide the parts outside the CDR3, is DGGITQSPKYLFRKEGQNVTLSCEQNLNHDAMYWYRQDPGQGLRLIYYSQIVNDFQKGDIAEGYSVSREKKESFPLTVTSAQKNPTAFYLCASKYVGQNSNQPQHFGDGTRLSIL.

The chain couples TRBV29-1 to TRBJ2-3; tentative D call: TRBD2 (6 bases). Between the trimmed V and J ends, which lost 6 bases and 6 bases, there was a span of 13 bases. The CDR3 runs to 12 residues. Germline V gene data show CDR1 as SQVTM and CDR2 as ANQGSEA. This CDR3 reads CSVRWDWDTQYF. In DNA, the CDR3 is TGCAGCGTCCGCTGGGACTGGGATACGCAGTATTTT.